This is a list of T cell receptor beta chains from one sample in a study of STAT5B mutations in CD4+ large granular lymphocyte leukemia. Clones were sequenced by immunoSEQ multiplex PCR, and TCRdb holds only the in-frame ones, with some missing. The table lists 30,000 to 35,000 clones, roughly 71% of them singletons, with around 2.9% in the top ten. The sample was CD4+ T cells from blood buffy coats. All receptors come from a human donor in good health. Both conserved end residues are part of each CDR3. The D gene is left open where the match is weak. For some rows the clone size is stated as once, few or many, or as a class when expanded; others skip it.

D gene: TRBD1
J gene: TRBJ2-2
V gene: TRBV12-5
clone size: NA
CDR3 DNA: TGTGCTAGTGGTTTGGACCCGACAGGGGGCGTCGGGGAGCTGTTTTTT
CDR3 protein: CASGLDPTGGVGELFF

D gene: NA
J gene: TRBJ2-5
V gene: TRBV7-2
clone size: NA
CDR3 DNA: TGTGCCAGCAGCTTAGGTCCGCTTCAAGAGACCCAGTACTTC
CDR3 protein: CASSLGPLQETQYF

D gene: NA
J gene: TRBJ2-5
V gene: TRBV4-1
clone size: NA
CDR3 DNA: TGCGCCAGCAGCACAGGTCCCCAAGAGACCCAGTACTTC
CDR3 protein: CASSTGPQETQYF

D gene: TRBD1
J gene: TRBJ1-6
V gene: TRBV19
clone size: NA
CDR3 DNA: TGTGCCAGTAGTACCGGACAGGTCGATTCACCCCTCCACTTT
CDR3 protein: CASSTGQVDSPLHF

D gene: TRBD1
J gene: TRBJ1-2
V gene: TRBV4-3
clone size: NA
CDR3 DNA: TGCGCCAGCAGCCCGGGACAGGGAATAGGGGGCTACACCTTC
CDR3 protein: CASSPGQGIGGYTF

D gene: TRBD2
J gene: TRBJ2-5
V gene: TRBV10-2
clone size: NA
CDR3 DNA: TGCGCCAGCAGCTCATTGCCCCGGACTAGCGGTCGGGAGACCCAGTACTTC
CDR3 protein: CASSSLPRTSGRETQYF

D gene: NA
J gene: TRBJ1-1
V gene: TRBV6-6
clone size: NA
CDR3 DNA: TGTGCCAGCACCGAAAACAGGGTATTGACTGAAGCTTTCTTT
CDR3 protein: CASTENRVLTEAFF

D gene: TRBD2
J gene: TRBJ2-1
V gene: TRBV9
clone size: NA
CDR3 DNA: TGTGCCAGCAGCCCCCGGCGGGGGGCTTACAATGAGCAGTTCTTC
CDR3 protein: CASSPRRGAYNEQFF

D gene: TRBD1
J gene: TRBJ1-6
V gene: TRBV6-1
clone size: NA
CDR3 DNA: TGTGCCAGCAGACAGGGGGCGAATAATTCACCCCTCCACTTT
CDR3 protein: CASRQGANNSPLHF

D gene: TRBD2
J gene: TRBJ2-7
V gene: TRBV27
clone size: NA
CDR3 DNA: TGTGCCAGCACAACGGGACTAGGGACCAACGAGCAGTACTTC
CDR3 protein: CASTTGLGTNEQYF

D gene: TRBD1
J gene: TRBJ1-1
V gene: TRBV7-2
clone size: few
CDR3 DNA: TGTGCCAGCAGTCGACAGGGGATCACTGAAGCTTTCTTT
CDR3 protein: CASSRQGITEAFF

D gene: NA
J gene: TRBJ2-5
V gene: TRBV10-3
clone size: NA
CDR3 DNA: TGTGCCATCAGAGAGGCGGGACAGCAAGAGACCCAGTACTTC
CDR3 protein: CAIREAGQQETQYF

D gene: NA
J gene: TRBJ2-3
V gene: TRBV10-2
clone size: NA
CDR3 DNA: TGCGCCAGCAGTGCCCCAGGCTCAGATACGCAGTATTTT
CDR3 protein: CASSAPGSDTQYF

D gene: NA
J gene: TRBJ1-2
V gene: TRBV10-3
clone size: once
CDR3 DNA: TGTGCCATCAGTGATCTGGCTCCCTATGGCTACACCTTC
CDR3 protein: CAISDLAPYGYTF

D gene: NA
J gene: TRBJ2-6
V gene: TRBV2
clone size: few
CDR3 DNA: TGTGCCAGCAGTGGCTCTGGGGCCAACGTCCTGACTTTC
CDR3 protein: CASSGSGANVLTF

D gene: NA
J gene: TRBJ1-2
V gene: TRBV5-1
clone size: NA
CDR3 DNA: TGCGCCAGCAGCCTTCAGGGAGGCGGCTACACCTTC
CDR3 protein: CASSLQGGGYTF

D gene: NA
J gene: TRBJ1-1
V gene: TRBV7-2
clone size: few
CDR3 DNA: TGTGCCAGCGGGGCTGAAGCTTTCTTT
CDR3 protein: CASGAEAFF

D gene: TRBD1
J gene: TRBJ2-5
V gene: TRBV7-2
clone size: NA
CDR3 DNA: TGTGCCAGCAGCTTGGCCGGGACAGAAGAGACCCAGTACTTC
CDR3 protein: CASSLAGTEETQYF

D gene: NA
J gene: TRBJ1-1
V gene: TRBV11-2
clone size: few
CDR3 DNA: TGTGCCAGCGACGGAGGCAGGCCCATGAACACTGAAGCTTTCTTT
CDR3 protein: CASDGGRPMNTEAFF

D gene: NA
J gene: TRBJ2-7
V gene: TRBV7-6
clone size: NA
CDR3 DNA: TGTGCCAGCAGCTTATCCAGTGGTGGCTACGAGCAGTACTTC
CDR3 protein: CASSLSSGGYEQYF